The 21 T cell receptor beta chains in this list originate from one sample, sequenced in a study of blood T cells in healthy people across ages. A second roughly 6 to 11 cycle PCR used barcoded and J-beta primers. TCRdb re-called the 5' RACE reads with MiXCR, one entry per CDR3 protein. The sample carries roughly 800,000 distinct CDR3 sequences, roughly 64% recorded once. The sample was blood. The receptors stem from a young man in good health.

This sequence joins TRBV12-3 or TRBV12-4 and TRBJ1-5; D uncertain. V was pared by 1 base and J by 6 bases, with 4 bases between. CDR3 length: 12 amino acids. This CDR3 reads CASSLGTQPQHF. Here the CDR3 DNA reads TGTGCCAGCAGTTTAGGTACTCAGCCCCAGCATTTT.

This sequence joins TRBV11-2 and TRBJ2-7; no clear D. Germline lookup yields CDR1 SGHAT and CDR2 FQNNGV. This CDR3 region has 13 residues. The ends were cut back, 5 bases at V and 3 bases at J, with 11 bases in the middle. The CDR3 here is CASSPQNLYEQYF. The CDR3, as DNA: TGTGCCAGCAGCCCCCAGAACCTCTACGAGCAGTACTTC.

The chain combines TRBV6-6 with TRBJ2-1, with TRBD2 identical over 8 bases. The CDR3 contains 15 residues. CDR1 is MNHNY, CDR2 SVGAGI, per germline (reference sequence). V shed 1 base and J 8 bases; nucleotides not matched to a gene: 7. CDR3 loop: CASSYYSGRVDEQFF. In nucleotides, the CDR3 is TGTGCCAGCAGTTACTACAGCGGGAGAGTGGATGAGCAGTTCTTC.

The chain uses TRBV12-3 or TRBV12-4 and TRBJ2-7; 8 nucleotides agree with TRBD1. There are 14 residues in the CDR3. J was trimmed by 0 bases and V by 5 bases; bases with no gene match: 3. The CDR3 DNA follows: TGTGCCAGCAGTACCGGACAGGGCTCCTACGAGCAGTACTTC. It is translated as CASSTGQGSYEQYF.

This clonotype was observed a few times. The chain recombines TRBV11-2 with TRBJ2-5; D not resolved. The V gene's germline CDR1 is SGHAT and CDR2 FQNNGV. This CDR3 is built from 12 residues. V dropped 6 bases and J dropped 5 bases, with 10 bases sitting between them. Written as DNA, the CDR3 is TGTGCCAGCAGGACCAACGGGGAGACCCAGTACTTC. The encoded protein is CASRTNGETQYF.

This clonotype came up a few times. The chain has TRBV29-1 and TRBJ1-2, with D unresolved. Trimming took 4 bases from V and 3 from J, leaving 12 bases between them. Looked up from germline, CDR1 is SQVTM and CDR2 is ANQGSEA. CDR3 length equals 13 residues. Here the CDR3 reads CSVVAGRDYGYTF. The DNA for the CDR3 is TGCAGCGTTGTGGCAGGCCGGGACTATGGCTACACCTTC. Combining the CDR3 with reference TRBV29-1 and TRBJ1-2 gives the whole variable domain SAVISQKPSRDICQRGTSLTIQCQVDSQVTMMFWYRQQPGQSLTLIATANQGSEATYESGFVIDKFPISRPNLTFSTLTVSNMSPEDSSIYLCSVVAGRDYGYTFGSGTRLTVV.

This rearrangement joins TRBV7-2 to TRBJ2-5; 8 nucleotides line up with TRBD2. Germline CDR1 reads SGHTA; CDR2 reads FQGNSA. The J segment lost 5 bases and the V segment lost 10 bases, leaving 15 bases of the junction unmatched. This CDR3 spans 15 amino acids. CDR3 sequence reads: CATKRGKEQGETQYF. CDR3 in DNA: TGTGCCACTAAGCGGGGGAAGGAGCAGGGCGAGACCCAGTACTTC.

The chain is built from TRBV12-3 or TRBV12-4 and TRBJ2-1, with 11 bases matching TRBD1. This CDR3 comprises 21 residues. V lost 3 bases, J lost 0 bases, and 16 bases stayed unmatched. CDR3 bases: TGTGCCAGCAGTTTGCTCGGACAGGGGGCAGGCGGGACAAGCTCCTACAATGAGCAGTTCTTC. Protein: CASSLLGQGAGGTSSYNEQFF.

The chain links TRBV5-1 to TRBJ2-5, with 7 bases matching TRBD2. The CDR3 contains 16 residues. Germline-derived CDR1 and CDR2 are SGHRS and YFSETQ. V shed 4 bases, J shed 2 bases, and the junction held 11 bases outside the gene matches. CDR3 residues: CASSTGGSGEQETQYF. The CDR3 DNA is TGCGCCAGCAGCACGGGAGGTAGCGGAGAACAAGAGACCCAGTACTTC.

V usage is TRBV6-2 or TRBV6-3 and J usage is TRBJ2-2, with D possibly matching TRBD2 (6 bases). The CDR3 runs to 17 residues. Germline V gene sequence: CDR1 MNHEY, CDR2 SVGEGT. With 6 bases removed from V and 5 bases from J, the gap between germline ends came to 22 bases. The CDR3: CASSLGGARSGTGELFF. The DNA for the CDR3 is TGTGCCAGCAGCCTCGGGGGAGCACGGTCGGGGACCGGGGAGCTGTTTTTT.

This clonotype has a handful of counts. The chain employs TRBV5-1 and TRBJ1-6; unclear D gene. Trimming cost V 2 bases and J 3 bases, with 3 bases left between them. Germline V gene lookup returns CDR1 SGHRS and CDR2 YFSETQ. This CDR3 is 13 amino acids long. Here the CDR3 reads CASSFSYNSPLHF. The CDR3 DNA is TGCGCCAGCAGCTTCAGCTATAATTCACCCCTCCACTTT.

J is TRBJ2-3 and V is TRBV20-1; TRBD2 is a possible D gene (5 bases). Trimming took off 6 bases at V and 2 bases at J, with 15 bases between the two ends. Germline V gives CDR1 DFQATT, CDR2 SNEGSKA (reference sequence). This CDR3 is 14 amino acids long. CDR3 coding DNA: TGCAGTGCCTCAACCGAGGGTTACACAGATACGCAGTATTTT. It is translated as CSASTEGYTDTQYF.

The genes are TRBV20-1 and TRBJ2-1; 9 bases are a match to TRBD2. The ends lost 6 bases at V and 0 bases at J; junction bases unmatched: 15. Germline assignment: CDR1 DFQATT and CDR2 SNEGSKA (reference sequence). This CDR3 comprises 18 residues. The DNA for the CDR3 is TGCAGTGCCCGAGGGGGTAGCGGGGGATTCTCCTCCTACAATGAGCAGTTCTTC. Translated, it gives CSARGGSGGFSSYNEQFF.

For this clonotype: One junction end does not reproduce the germline sequence, and a read error may be involved. The chain uses TRBV7-9 and TRBJ1-2; TRBD1 matches 8 bases. Germline assignment: CDR1 SEHNR and CDR2 FQNEAQ (reference sequence). The CDR3 loop spans 11 amino acids. The CDR3 is CATQTGEGYTF. DNA of the CDR3: TGCGCCACCCAGACAGGGGAGGGCTACACCTTC.

This clonotype was seen more than once but under ten times. J is TRBJ2-7 and V is TRBV20-1; maybe TRBD2 (5 bases). The CDR3 runs to 13 residues. The germline V gene has CDR1 DFQATT and CDR2 SNEGSKA (reference sequence). Trimming cost V 7 bases and J 0 bases, with 13 bases left between them. CDR3 DNA: TGCAGTGTTGGAGGCGCAACCTCCTACGAGCAGTACTTC. It encodes CSVGGATSYEQYF.

The chain carries TRBV6-5 and TRBJ1-4; D not resolved. The CDR3 extends over 14 amino acids. Trimming left V 2 bases short and J 7 bases short, with 11 bases between. Germline V gives CDR1 MNHEY, CDR2 SVGAGI. CDR3 DNA sequence: TGTGCCAGCAGTTACACCGTGTTCAGTGAAAAACTGTTTTTT. This encodes CASSYTVFSEKLFF.

This clonotype was seen just once. The chain has TRBV9 and TRBJ2-7; 11 bases line up with TRBD1. This CDR3 is built from 15 residues. J was trimmed by 2 bases and V by 2 bases; bases with no gene match: 3. The V gene's germline CDR1 is SGDLS and CDR2 YYNGEE. The CDR3 sequence: CASSVMDRGPYEQYF. The CDR3 nucleotides read TGTGCCAGCAGCGTCATGGACAGGGGGCCCTACGAGCAGTACTTC.

Worth noting for this clonotype: One end of the junction does not line up with germline, which may come from a read error. The chain links TRBV6-5 to TRBJ2-7, with D maybe TRBD1 (7 bases). CDR3 length equals 14 residues. Germline assignment: CDR1 MNHEY and CDR2 SVGAGI. CDR3 coding DNA: TGTGCCAGCAGTTATCAGGGGGGTTCCTGCGAGCAGTACTTC. It yields the protein CASSYQGGSCEQYF.

The V and J genes are TRBV7-9 and TRBJ2-7; 12 nucleotides match TRBD2. With V trimmed by 5 bases and J by 3 bases, 5 bases remained unmatched. The CDR3 length is 15 residues. Germline assignment: CDR1 SEHNR and CDR2 FQNEAQ (reference sequence). The CDR3 region has the DNA TGTGCCAGCAGCACTCCTAGCGGGAGGGGCTACGAGCAGTACTTC. This gives the protein CASSTPSGRGYEQYF.

The genes are TRBV10-3 and TRBJ2-2; D ambiguous. V gave up 3 bases and J gave up 3 bases, with 8 bases separating them. The CDR3 sequence is 14 residues long. Germline CDR1 reads ENHRY; CDR2 reads SYGVKD. CDR3 nucleotides: TGTGCCATCAGTGAAAGGGTAGACACCGGGGAGCTGTTTTTT. The encoded protein is CAISERVDTGELFF.

The V gene is TRBV7-3, the J gene TRBJ1-1; D call uncertain. V was clipped by 4 bases and J by 4 bases, with 16 bases between them. The CDR3 is made up of 15 amino acids. Germline CDR1 SGHTA, CDR2 FQGTGA. Here the CDR3 DNA reads TGTGCCAGCAGCTCCGGACCCTGGCTGGGCACTGAAGCTTTCTTT. This gives the protein CASSSGPWLGTEAFF.